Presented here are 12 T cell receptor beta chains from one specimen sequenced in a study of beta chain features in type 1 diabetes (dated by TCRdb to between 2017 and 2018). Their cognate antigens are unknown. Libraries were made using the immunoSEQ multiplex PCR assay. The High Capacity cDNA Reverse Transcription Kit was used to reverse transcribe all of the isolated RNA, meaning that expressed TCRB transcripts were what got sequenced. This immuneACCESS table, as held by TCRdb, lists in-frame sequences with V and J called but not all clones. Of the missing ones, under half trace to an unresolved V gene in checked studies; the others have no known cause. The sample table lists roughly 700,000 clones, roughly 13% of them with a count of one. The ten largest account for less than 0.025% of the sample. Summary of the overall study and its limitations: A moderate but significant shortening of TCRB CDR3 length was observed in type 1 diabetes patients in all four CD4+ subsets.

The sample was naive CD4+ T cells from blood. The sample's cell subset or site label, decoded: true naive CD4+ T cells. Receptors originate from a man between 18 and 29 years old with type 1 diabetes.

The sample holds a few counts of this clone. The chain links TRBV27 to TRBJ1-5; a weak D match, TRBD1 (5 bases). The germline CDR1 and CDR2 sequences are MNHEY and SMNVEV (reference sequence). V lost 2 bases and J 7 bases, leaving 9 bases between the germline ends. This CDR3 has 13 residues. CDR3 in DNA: TGTGCCAGCAGTTTAGAGGGGAGGCAGCCCCAGCATTTT. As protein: CASSLEGRQPQHF.

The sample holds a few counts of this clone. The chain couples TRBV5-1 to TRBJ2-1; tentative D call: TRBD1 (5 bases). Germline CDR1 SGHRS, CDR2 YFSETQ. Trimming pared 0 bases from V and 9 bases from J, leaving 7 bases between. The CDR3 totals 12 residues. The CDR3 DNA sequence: TGCGCCAGCAGCTTGGCCCAGGGTGAGCAGTTCTTC. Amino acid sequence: CASSLAQGEQFF.

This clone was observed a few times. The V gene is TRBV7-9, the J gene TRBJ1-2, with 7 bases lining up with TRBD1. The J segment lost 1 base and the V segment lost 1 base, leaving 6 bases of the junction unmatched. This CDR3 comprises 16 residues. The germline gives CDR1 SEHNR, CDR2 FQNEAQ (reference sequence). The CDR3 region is CASSLEPTGINYGYTF. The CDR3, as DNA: TGTGCCAGCAGCTTAGAGCCGACAGGGATTAACTATGGCTACACCTTC.

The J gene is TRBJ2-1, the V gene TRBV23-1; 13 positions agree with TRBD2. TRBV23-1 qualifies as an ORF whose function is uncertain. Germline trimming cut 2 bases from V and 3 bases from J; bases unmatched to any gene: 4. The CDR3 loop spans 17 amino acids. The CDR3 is CASSQRTSGGFYNEQFF. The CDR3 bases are TGCGCCAGCAGTCAACGGACTAGCGGGGGTTTCTACAATGAGCAGTTCTTC.

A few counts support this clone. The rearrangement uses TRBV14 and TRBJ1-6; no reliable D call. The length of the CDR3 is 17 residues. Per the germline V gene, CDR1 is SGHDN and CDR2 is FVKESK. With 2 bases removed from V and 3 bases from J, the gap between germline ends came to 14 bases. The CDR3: CASSQSEHSIYNSPLHF. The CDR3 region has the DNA TGTGCCAGCAGCCAATCTGAGCATTCTATCTATAATTCACCCCTCCACTTT.

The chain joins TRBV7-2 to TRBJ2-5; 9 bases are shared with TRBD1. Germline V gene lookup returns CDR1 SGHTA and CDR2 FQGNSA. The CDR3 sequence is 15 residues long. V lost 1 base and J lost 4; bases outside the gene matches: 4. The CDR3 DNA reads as TGTGCCAGCAGCTTAGGTCAGGACAGGGGAGAGACCCAGTACTTC. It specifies CASSLGQDRGETQYF.

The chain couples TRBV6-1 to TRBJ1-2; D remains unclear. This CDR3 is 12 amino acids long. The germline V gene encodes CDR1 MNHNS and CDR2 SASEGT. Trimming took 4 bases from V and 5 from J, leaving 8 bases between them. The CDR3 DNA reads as TGTGCCAGCAGTGGGGCTCCGTATGGCTACACCTTC. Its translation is CASSGAPYGYTF.

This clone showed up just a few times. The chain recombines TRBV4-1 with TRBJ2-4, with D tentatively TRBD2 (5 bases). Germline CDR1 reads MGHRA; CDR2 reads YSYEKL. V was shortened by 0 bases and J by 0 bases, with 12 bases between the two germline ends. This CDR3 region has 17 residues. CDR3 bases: TGCGCCAGCAGCCAAGATACCGCTGCGGGAGCCAAAAACATTCAGTACTTC. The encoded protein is CASSQDTAAGAKNIQYF.

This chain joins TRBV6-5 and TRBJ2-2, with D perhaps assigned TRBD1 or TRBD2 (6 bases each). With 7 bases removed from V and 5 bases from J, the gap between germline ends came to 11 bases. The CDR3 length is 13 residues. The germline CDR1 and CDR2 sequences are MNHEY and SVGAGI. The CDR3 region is CASIRGATGELFF. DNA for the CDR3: TGTGCCAGCATAAGGGGGGCAACCGGGGAGCTGTTTTTT.

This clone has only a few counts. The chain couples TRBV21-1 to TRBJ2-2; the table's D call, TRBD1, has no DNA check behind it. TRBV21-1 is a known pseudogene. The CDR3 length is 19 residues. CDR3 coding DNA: TGTGCCAGCAGCAAAGTGCGCTCGTGGGACAGGGGAATCACCGGGGAGCTGTTTTTT. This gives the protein CASSKVRSWDRGITGELFF.

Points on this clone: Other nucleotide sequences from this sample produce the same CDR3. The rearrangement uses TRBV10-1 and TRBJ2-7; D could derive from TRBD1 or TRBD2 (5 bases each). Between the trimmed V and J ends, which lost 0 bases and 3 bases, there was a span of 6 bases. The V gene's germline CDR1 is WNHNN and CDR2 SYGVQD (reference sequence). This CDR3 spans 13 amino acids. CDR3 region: CASSESGVYEQYF. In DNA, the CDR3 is TGCGCCAGCAGTGAGTCGGGGGTCTACGAGCAGTACTTC.

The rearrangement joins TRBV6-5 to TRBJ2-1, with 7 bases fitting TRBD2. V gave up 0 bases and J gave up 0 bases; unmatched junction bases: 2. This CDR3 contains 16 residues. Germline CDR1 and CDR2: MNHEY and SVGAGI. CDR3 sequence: CASSYSPGGSYNEQFF. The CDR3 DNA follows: TGTGCCAGCAGTTACTCTCCGGGGGGCTCCTACAATGAGCAGTTCTTC.